These 5 T cell receptor beta chains originate from one sample sequenced in a study of beta chain features in type 1 diabetes. Expressed TCRB transcripts were sequenced because the isolated RNA had all been reverse transcribed beforehand. The data were produced by immunoSEQ multiplex PCR, yet TCRdb's version contains in-frame clones alone and is incomplete. The sample carries roughly 140,000 clones, more than 9.5% recorded once. The source material was central memory CD4+ T cells from blood. The origin of the receptors is a man aged 18 to 35 in good health.

The chain uses TRBV27 and TRBJ1-5, with 7 bases fitting TRBD1. The CDR3 runs 18 residues. Germline values: CDR1 MNHEY, CDR2 SMNVEV (reference sequence). With 2 bases clipped from V and 0 bases from J, the junction kept 10 bases outside the gene matches. This CDR3 reads CASSLLRTGRNSNQPQHF. CDR3 DNA sequence: TGTGCCAGCAGTTTACTCCGGACAGGCCGAAATAGCAATCAGCCCCAGCATTTT.

The V gene is TRBV4-2, the J gene TRBJ1-5; D is possibly TRBD1 (5 bases). V was pared by 0 bases and J by 5 bases, with 5 bases between. Per the germline V gene, CDR1 is LGHNA and CDR2 is YNFKEQ. The CDR3 loop spans 13 amino acids. The CDR3 nucleotides read TGTGCCAGCAGCCAAGAGGGGGATCAGCCCCAGCATTTT. Amino acids: CASSQEGDQPQHF.

This clone has only a few counts. V usage is TRBV7-9 and J usage is TRBJ2-5, with a weak D call TRBD2 (6 bases). The last part of the DNA fits TRBJ2-7 better; the J call may be wrong. Germline CDR1 SEHNR, CDR2 FQNEAQ (reference sequence). The CDR3 sequence is 13 residues long. Written as DNA, the CDR3 is TGTGCCAGCAACGCCGGGGGTCTCGGCGAGCAGTACTTC. This translates into CASNAGGLGEQYF.

The chain employs TRBV7-8 and TRBJ2-3; TRBD2 aligns across 12 bases. V lost 5 bases to trimming and J lost 11 bases; unmatched junction nucleotides: 8. CDR3 length: 14 amino acids. The germline gives CDR1 SGHVS, CDR2 FQNEAQ. This CDR3 is CASSPGLAGSGQYF. The CDR3 DNA follows: TGTGCCAGCAGCCCCGGACTAGCGGGGTCGGGGCAGTATTTT.

This clone was picked up a small number of times. A single base is all that separates this from a far larger clone, so a read error is likely. The chain combines TRBV5-1 with TRBJ2-3, with no clear D. V was pared by 0 bases and J by 6 bases, with 2 bases between. The germline V gene encodes CDR1 SGHRS and CDR2 YFSETQ. The CDR3 totals 11 residues. This chain's CDR3 is CASSLGDTQYF. For the CDR3, the DNA is TGCGCCAGCAGCTTGGGGGATACGCAGTATTTT.